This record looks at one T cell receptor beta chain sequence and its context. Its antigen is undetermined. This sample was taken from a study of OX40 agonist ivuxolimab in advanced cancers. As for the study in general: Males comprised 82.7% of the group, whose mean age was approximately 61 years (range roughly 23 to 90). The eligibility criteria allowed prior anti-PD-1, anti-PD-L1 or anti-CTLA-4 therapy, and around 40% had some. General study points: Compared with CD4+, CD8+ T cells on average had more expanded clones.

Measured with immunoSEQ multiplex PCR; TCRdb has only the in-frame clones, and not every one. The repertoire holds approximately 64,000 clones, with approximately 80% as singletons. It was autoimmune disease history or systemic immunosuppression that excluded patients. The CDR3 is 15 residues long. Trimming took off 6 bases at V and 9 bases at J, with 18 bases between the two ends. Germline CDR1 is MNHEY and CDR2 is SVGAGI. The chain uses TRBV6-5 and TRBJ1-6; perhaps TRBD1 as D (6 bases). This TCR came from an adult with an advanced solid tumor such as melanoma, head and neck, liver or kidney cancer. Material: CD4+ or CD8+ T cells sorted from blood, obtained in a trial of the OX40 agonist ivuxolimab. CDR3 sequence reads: CASRTGGTRSSPLHF. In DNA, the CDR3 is TGTGCCAGCAGAACGGGGGGCACCCGAAGTTCACCCCTCCACTTT.